This T cell receptor beta chain comes out of a study of blood T cells in healthy people across ages. Sample-barcoded 5' priming and a J-beta primer mix drove a second PCR of 7 to 11 cycles. MiXCR, run by TCRdb on the 5' RACE reads, gives a single entry per CDR3 protein. The table has over a million distinct CDR3 sequences, approximately 43% seen once. Study-wide results and caveats: Considered underestimates were the diversity estimates obtained from one million T cells.

The CDR3 sequence is 13 residues long. Trimming at V came to 3 bases and at J to 15 bases, leaving 5 bases not matched to a gene. Germline-derived CDR1 and CDR2 are SGHRS and YFSETQ. The study isolated at least 7 million PBMCs from each sample. Notes on this clonotype: What it recognizes is unknown.

The rearrangement uses TRBV5-1 and TRBJ2-1; 14 bases fit TRBD2. Specimen: blood. The TCR originated in a woman younger than 35 in good health. The CDR3 DNA is TGCGCCAGCAGCTGGGCTGGGACTAGCGGGGGGTTCTTC. Protein sequence: CASSWAGTSGGFF.